The clone carrying this T cell receptor (beta chain) was counted a few times. Its antigen is not identified. Germline V CDR1 and CDR2: DFQATT, SNEGSKA (reference sequence). The CDR3 runs to 12 residues. V was pared by 3 bases and J by 7 bases, with 13 bases between. This record belongs to a study of TIL therapy for anti-PD-1-resistant metastatic lung cancer. Turning to the study itself: Patients had a median age of approximately 56 years (range 38-75). Tumors carried a median 1.5 non-synonymous mutations per megabase. General study points: Many TIL product clones were absent from baseline tumor, suggesting clonal contraction.

Time point meaning: pre-treatment sample, taken before nivolumab and TIL therapy. The tumor samples were excised metastases, mostly pleural nodules or supraclavicular lymph nodes. The immunoSEQ assay was v3. Sequencing depth was 2 million to 2.5 million read pairs for survey level, roughly 5-6 million for deep. Produced via immunoSEQ multiplex PCR; TCRdb's table is partial and in-frame only. This table has about 6,100 clones, around 69% appearing once. Sequencing was performed on tumor tissue, taken at baseline. The J gene is TRBJ2-7, the V gene TRBV20-1; TRBD2 is a possible D gene (5 bases). This receptor was taken from a person aged 25-80 years with non-small cell lung cancer. The DNA for the CDR3 is TGCAGTGCTAGTTACCCGACGGGGGAGCAGTACTTC. Residues: CSASYPTGEQYF.